This is a list of T cell receptor beta chains from one sample in a study of cytomegalovirus exposure and HLA in healthy donors. Produced via immunoSEQ multiplex PCR; TCRdb's table is partial and in-frame only. The data hold about 99,000 clones, with 60% to 85% observed a single time. Sequences were obtained from PBMCs. The source of these receptors is a woman aged 18-30 years in good health and CMV-seropositive. Each CDR3 is given with its conserved first and last residue. D genes are given only for firm matches. Clone size appears in some rows only: once, few, many, or a class for an expanded clone.

v_call	d_call	j_call	clone_size	cdr3_aa	cdr3_nt
TRBV27	NA	TRBJ1-2	NA	CASSLSVGTTKYGYTF	TGTGCCAGCAGTTTATCGGTCGGGACAACGAAATATGGCTACACCTTC
TRBV5-1	NA	TRBJ2-7	NA	CASSLTGTEQYF	TGCGCCAGCAGCTTGACCGGGACAGAGCAGTACTTC
TRBV18	TRBD1	TRBJ1-5	NA	CASSSEVTGVSQPQHF	TGTGCCAGCTCATCAGAGGTAACAGGGGTAAGTCAGCCCCAGCATTTT
TRBV5-5	TRBD1	TRBJ1-1	few	CASSLEGAWTEAFF	TGTGCCAGCAGCTTGGAGGGGGCCTGGACTGAAGCTTTCTTT
TRBV30	NA	TRBJ2-4	few	CAWSGPTLLAKNIQYF	TGTGCCTGGAGTGGGCCAACCCTTCTAGCCAAAAACATTCAGTACTTC
TRBV5-1	TRBD2	TRBJ2-1	NA	CASSLSPSGSGYNEQFF	TGCGCCAGCAGCTTGAGTCCTAGCGGGAGCGGGTACAATGAGCAGTTCTTC
TRBV9	NA	TRBJ1-3	NA	CASSVGLGDTIYF	TGTGCCAGCAGCGTAGGTCTAGGAGACACCATATATTTT
TRBV28	TRBD2	TRBJ2-3	NA	CASSHLAGLGTDTQYF	TGTGCCAGCAGTCATTTAGCGGGATTGGGCACAGATACGCAGTATTTT
TRBV25-1	TRBD2	TRBJ2-2	few	CASSVAGANTGELFF	TGTGCCAGCAGTGTGGCGGGAGCGAACACCGGGGAGCTGTTTTTT
TRBV19	TRBD1	TRBJ2-1	NA	CASSRSGTEYNEQFF	TGTGCCAGTAGCCGGTCCGGGACAGAATACAATGAGCAGTTCTTC
TRBV2	NA	TRBJ2-7	once	CASSEGVAEGYEQYF	TGTGCCAGCAGTGAAGGGGTAGCGGAGGGCTACGAGCAGTACTTC
TRBV6-5	NA	TRBJ1-1	NA	CASSYARGNTEAFF	TGTGCCAGCAGTTACGCCAGGGGGAACACTGAAGCTTTCTTT
TRBV30	NA	TRBJ1-1	NA	CAWSVHTMNTEAFF	TGTGCCTGGAGTGTACACACCATGAACACTGAAGCTTTCTTT
TRBV9	NA	TRBJ2-1	few	CASSRRDWTYNEQFF	TGTGCCAGCAGCCGCCGGGACTGGACCTACAATGAGCAGTTCTTC
TRBV6-5	NA	TRBJ1-1	NA	CASSSSGEAFF	TGTGCCAGCAGTAGCTCAGGTGAAGCTTTCTTT
TRBV29-1	NA	TRBJ1-2	NA	CSVDLGESRRSNYGYTF	TGCAGCGTTGACTTAGGGGAATCGAGACGTTCTAACTATGGCTACACCTTC
TRBV5-1	TRBD2	TRBJ2-5	NA	CASSPGGGQETQYF	TGCGCCAGCAGCCCGGGCGGGGGGCAAGAGACCCAGTACTTC
TRBV28	TRBD1	TRBJ2-1	NA	CASTERQGFFNEQFF	TGTGCCAGCACTGAGCGACAGGGGTTTTTTAATGAGCAGTTCTTC
TRBV27	NA	TRBJ1-1	few	CASSLFRVGTEAFF	TGTGCCAGCAGTTTATTCAGGGTGGGCACTGAAGCTTTCTTT
TRBV28	TRBD2	TRBJ2-7	NA	CASSRLSGRAREQYF	TGTGCCAGCAGCCGACTAAGCGGGAGGGCCCGAGAGCAGTACTTC
TRBV6-5	TRBD2	TRBJ2-7	NA	CASKGLASYEQYF	TGTGCCAGCAAAGGACTAGCGTCCTACGAGCAGTACTTC
TRBV9	NA	TRBJ2-3	NA	CASSVEGGHSTDTQYF	TGTGCCAGCAGCGTAGAGGGAGGACATAGCACAGATACGCAGTATTTT
TRBV27	TRBD1	TRBJ1-2	NA	CASSLGTGKYGYTF	TGTGCCAGCAGTCTCGGGACAGGGAAGTATGGCTACACCTTC
TRBV18	NA	TRBJ2-3	NA	CASSPPRGFSDTQYF	TGTGCCAGCTCACCACCCCGGGGGTTCTCAGATACGCAGTATTTT
TRBV19	NA	TRBJ1-1	NA	CASSTGAIGAEAFF	TGTGCCAGTAGTACAGGCGCAATCGGGGCTGAAGCTTTCTTT
TRBV13	TRBD1	TRBJ1-4	NA	CASSNRDRGRTNEKLFF	TGTGCCAGCAGCAACCGGGACAGGGGGAGGACTAATGAAAAACTGTTTTTT
TRBV18	NA	TRBJ1-1	NA	CASSPSGGASEAFF	TGTGCCAGCTCACCATCGGGGGGGGCCAGTGAAGCTTTCTTT
TRBV25-1	TRBD1	TRBJ1-1	NA	CASSQSGTGVLDEAFF	TGTGCCAGCAGTCAATCGGGGACAGGGGTGTTGGATGAAGCTTTCTTT
TRBV28	TRBD1	TRBJ2-3	NA	CASSRPGQGFFGATDTQYF	TGTGCCAGCAGTCGCCCCGGACAGGGGTTTTTTGGGGCCACAGATACGCAGTATTTT
TRBV7-8	NA	TRBJ2-7	NA	CASSLGGGYEQYF	TGTGCCAGCAGCTTAGGCGGTGGCTACGAGCAGTACTTC
TRBV9	TRBD2	TRBJ2-2	NA	CASSVEGLAGVSTGELFF	TGTGCCAGCAGCGTGGAGGGACTAGCGGGAGTAAGCACCGGGGAGCTGTTTTTT
TRBV7-2	NA	TRBJ2-5	once	CASYGPAGKHQETQYF	TGTGCCAGCTACGGTCCGGCGGGGAAACATCAAGAGACCCAGTACTTC
TRBV4-1	NA	TRBJ2-7	NA	CASSQGQVTYEQYF	TGCGCCAGCAGCCAAGGACAGGTAACGTACGAGCAGTACTTC
TRBV10-2	TRBD2	TRBJ2-1	NA	CASSDASGRGEQFF	TGCGCCAGCAGTGATGCTAGCGGGAGGGGTGAGCAGTTCTTC
TRBV4-1	TRBD2	TRBJ2-3	NA	CASSQDLTSGSENTQYF	TGCGCCAGCAGCCAAGATTTGACTAGCGGGAGTGAGAATACGCAGTATTTT
TRBV28	NA	TRBJ1-4	NA	CASSWNWDTTNEKLFF	TGTGCCAGCAGTTGGAATTGGGACACCACTAATGAAAAACTGTTTTTT
TRBV5-4	TRBD1	TRBJ1-1	NA	CASSRDRGPLGEAFF	TGTGCCAGCAGCCGGGACAGGGGGCCCCTTGGGGAAGCTTTCTTT
TRBV2	NA	TRBJ2-7	NA	CASSEQGGGEQYF	TGTGCCAGCAGTGAACAGGGTGGTGGGGAGCAGTACTTC
TRBV7-6	NA	TRBJ1-1	NA	CASTLGAEAFF	TGTGCCAGTACCCTAGGGGCTGAAGCTTTCTTT
TRBV6-6	TRBD1	TRBJ2-7	NA	CASSYLGQGEFGQYF	TGTGCCAGCAGTTACCTGGGACAGGGGGAATTCGGGCAGTACTTC
TRBV25-1	TRBD2	TRBJ2-3	NA	CASRTSGITDTQYF	TGTGCCAGCAGAACTAGCGGGATAACAGATACGCAGTATTTT
TRBV5-6	NA	TRBJ1-2	NA	CASSWRASPSHLSGTF	TGTGCCAGCAGCTGGAGGGCTTCCCCGAGTCACCTCTCGGGCACCTTC
TRBV29-1	TRBD1	TRBJ1-2	once	CSVEEPTGKGYGYTF	TGCAGCGTTGAAGAACCGACAGGGAAGGGCTATGGCTACACCTTC
TRBV2	NA	TRBJ2-7	few	CASSVGLTYEQYF	TGTGCCAGCAGTGTCGGACTAACCTACGAGCAGTACTTC
TRBV29-1	TRBD1	TRBJ2-7	NA	CSVAGQGAPSEQYF	TGCAGCGTTGCGGGCCAGGGGGCCCCTTCAGAGCAGTACTTC
TRBV4-1	NA	TRBJ2-2	NA	CASSPQKRTGELFF	TGCGCCAGCAGCCCGCAAAAGCGCACCGGGGAGCTGTTTTTT
TRBV27	NA	TRBJ1-1	NA	CASSFSAGVRSTNTEAFF	TGTGCCAGCAGTTTTTCCGCGGGCGTCCGGTCCACGAACACTGAAGCTTTCTTT
TRBV2	NA	TRBJ2-1	NA	CASSLADNEQFF	TGTGCCAGCAGTTTAGCGGACAATGAGCAGTTCTTC
TRBV29-1	TRBD1	TRBJ2-7	NA	CSVRDRTYEQYF	TGCAGCGTTAGGGACAGGACCTACGAGCAGTACTTC
TRBV4-1	NA	TRBJ2-7	NA	CASSPKGRQANAYEQYF	TGCGCCAGCAGCCCCAAGGGGCGACAGGCCAACGCCTACGAGCAGTACTTC
TRBV9	TRBD1	TRBJ1-2	few	CASSSGQPTDGYTF	TGTGCCAGCAGCTCGGGACAGCCAACTGACGGCTACACCTTC
TRBV27	NA	TRBJ2-7	NA	CASSPIGVTTLGEQYF	TGTGCCAGCAGTCCGATCGGGGTGACGACTTTGGGCGAGCAGTACTTC
TRBV13	TRBD1	TRBJ2-5	NA	CASSLTPPGQGQETQYF	TGTGCCAGCAGCCTTACTCCACCGGGACAGGGTCAAGAGACCCAGTACTTC
TRBV29-1	NA	TRBJ2-3	NA	CSVVGASTDTQYF	TGCAGCGTTGTGGGGGCTAGCACAGATACGCAGTATTTT
TRBV9	TRBD1	TRBJ2-3	few	CASSATGQGAVLVSTDTQYF	TGTGCCAGCAGCGCAACGGGACAGGGGGCGGTTTTGGTCAGCACAGATACGCAGTATTTT